This passage covers 31 T cell receptor beta chains from one sample sequenced in a study of blood T cells in healthy people across ages. Primers used in a second PCR of about 6 to 11 cycles were a sample-barcoded 5' primer and a J-beta primer mix. TCRdb re-called the 5' RACE reads through MiXCR, storing one row per CDR3 protein. The sample lists about 780,000 distinct CDR3 sequences; roughly 24% were seen once. A further study also used this sample, focusing on T cells of mothers and their children.

The sample taken for sequencing was blood. These receptors were taken from a boy aged 10-17 years in good health.

This CDR3 is CASTLRLAGVRGQYF. The CDR3 coding sequence is TGTGCCAGCACCTTACGCCTAGCGGGGGTCCGTGGCCAGTACTTC. This sequence joins TRBV12-3 or TRBV12-4 and TRBJ2-5; 10 bases map to TRBD2. The V and J ends lost 7 bases and 10 bases, in that order; junction bases with no gene match: 15. There are 15 residues in the CDR3.

J is TRBJ2-4 and V is TRBV10-3; 8 bases are shared with TRBD1. The germline CDR1 and CDR2 sequences are ENHRY and SYGVKD. V shed 0 bases and J 5 bases; nucleotides not matched to a gene: 3. This CDR3 region has 15 residues. The CDR3 spells CAISESRQGQNIQYF. CDR3 sequence (DNA): TGTGCCATCAGTGAGTCGAGACAGGGGCAAAACATTCAGTACTTC.

This chain links TRBV5-1 with TRBJ2-5; D could derive from TRBD1 or TRBD2 (5 bases each). With the DNA end fitting TRBJ2-1 better, the J assignment may be wrong. The germline CDR1 and CDR2 sequences are SGHRS and YFSETQ. The CDR3 contains 14 residues. This CDR3 reads CASAEGHSVNEQFF. In DNA, the CDR3 is TGCGCCAGCGCTGAGGGGCACTCGGTAAATGAGCAGTTCTTC.

The rearrangement uses TRBV3-1 and TRBJ2-5; D uncertain. Trimming took 1 base from V and 1 from J, leaving 10 bases between them. This CDR3 region has 15 residues. In germline, CDR1 is LGHDT, CDR2 YNNKEL (reference sequence). The CDR3 DNA follows: TGTGCCAGCAGCCAAGTCGGGCAGACCCAAGAGACCCAGTACTTC. Protein: CASSQVGQTQETQYF.

Comment on this clonotype: The junction and the germline gene differ at one end; a read error may be behind it. V gene TRBV29-1 combines with J gene TRBJ2-3; 14 bases are a match to TRBD2. The CDR3 runs 12 residues. Looked up from germline, CDR1 is SQVTM and CDR2 is ANQGSEA. The CDR3 sequence is CSVWTSGGSLDF. The DNA of the CDR3 is TGCAGCGTCTGGACTAGCGGGGGGAGCCTAGATTTT.

The gene calls are TRBV5-1 and TRBJ2-5; D may correspond to TRBD1 or TRBD2 (6 bases each). V shed 1 base and J shed 3 bases, with 13 bases lying between them. From germline, CDR1 is SGHRS and CDR2 YFSETQ. The CDR3 runs to 15 residues. In nucleotides, the CDR3 is TGCGCCAGCAGCTTGCTCTCGGGGGCTGAAGAGACCCAGTACTTC. Protein product: CASSLLSGAEETQYF.

The chain joins TRBV5-6 to TRBJ2-1; no reliable D call. With 4 bases removed from V and 0 bases from J, the gap between germline ends came to 8 bases. Germline V CDR1 and CDR2: SGHDT, YYEEEE. CDR3 size: 14 residues. The CDR3 nucleotides are TGTGCCAGCAGCCGCCCCGCCTCCTACAATGAGCAGTTCTTC. Translation: CASSRPASYNEQFF.

The chain couples TRBV3-1 to TRBJ1-1; D is uncertain. Per the germline V gene, CDR1 is LGHDT and CDR2 is YNNKEL (reference sequence). This CDR3 spans 14 amino acids. V was cut by 1 base and J by 1 base, with 7 bases left in between. The CDR3 sequence is CASSQGHKNTEAFF. CDR3 nucleotides: TGTGCCAGCAGCCAAGGGCACAAGAACACTGAAGCTTTCTTT. Supplemented by reference TRBV3-1 and TRBJ1-1, the full variable domain reads DTAVSQTPKYLVTQMGNDKSIKCEQNLGHDTMYWYKQDSKKFLKIMFSYNNKELIINETVPNRFSPKSPDKAHLNLHINSLELGDSAVYFCASSQGHKNTEAFFGQGTRLTVV.

This rearrangement joins TRBV20-1 to TRBJ1-1, with D possibly being TRBD1 (5 bases). The germline CDR1 and CDR2 sequences are DFQATT and SNEGSKA (reference sequence). Trimming left V 7 bases short and J 1 base short, with 13 bases between. The CDR3 sequence is 13 residues long. The CDR3 sequence: CSGILGPNTEAFF. The CDR3 DNA is TGCAGTGGGATTTTGGGGCCGAACACTGAAGCTTTCTTT.

The chain employs TRBV5-1 and TRBJ2-4; TRBD1 agrees at 8 bases. The V and J ends lost 0 bases and 8 bases, in that order; junction bases with no gene match: 10. Germline CDR1 is SGHRS and CDR2 is YFSETQ. The length of the CDR3 is 16 residues. This chain's CDR3 is CASSLARGPQGDIQYF. The CDR3 nucleotides are TGCGCCAGCAGCTTGGCCAGGGGGCCCCAAGGGGACATTCAGTACTTC.

The chain couples TRBV29-1 to TRBJ2-6, with D tentatively TRBD1 or TRBD2 (5 bases each). This CDR3 comprises 15 residues. V gave up 4 bases and J gave up 2 bases, with 12 bases separating them. The germline V gene encodes CDR1 SQVTM and CDR2 ANQGSEA. The CDR3 DNA reads TGCAGCGTTGTAGCAGGGCGGGCTGGGGCCAACGTCCTGACTTTC. It translates to CSVVAGRAGANVLTF. Using reference TRBV29-1 and TRBJ2-6 for the parts outside the CDR3, the full variable domain is SAVISQKPSRDICQRGTSLTIQCQVDSQVTMMFWYRQQPGQSLTLIATANQGSEATYESGFVIDKFPISRPNLTFSTLTVSNMSPEDSSIYLCSVVAGRAGANVLTFGAGSRLTVL.

The table lists this clonotype with a few counts. The CDR3 nucleotides read TGTGCCAGCAGTGATGGAGCTTTCTTT. It specifies CASSDGAFF. The chain employs TRBV25-1 and TRBJ1-1; no firm D call. CDR1 and CDR2 from the germline V gene are MGHDK and SYGVNS. This CDR3 comprises 9 residues. V was pared by 3 bases and J by 10 bases, with 3 bases between.

V gene TRBV20-1 combines with J gene TRBJ1-4; D unresolved. The CDR3 length is 13 residues. The V gene lost 6 bases and the J gene lost 8 bases, with 16 bases spanning the gap. Germline V gene data show CDR1 as DFQATT and CDR2 as SNEGSKA (reference sequence). CDR3 sequence (DNA): TGCAGTGCCCTGCGCAGCTTAGGAGAAAAACTGTTTTTT. Encoded protein: CSALRSLGEKLFF.

The CDR3 bases are TGTGCCAGCAGCTTATTCGAGGGACTCAGAAATGAGCAGTTCTTC. Translated: CASSLFEGLRNEQFF. The rearrangement uses TRBV7-3 and TRBJ2-1, with D perhaps matching TRBD2 (6 bases). V was trimmed by 2 bases and J by 7 bases, leaving 15 bases between them. The CDR3 spans 15 residues. Germline V gene sequence: CDR1 SGHTA, CDR2 FQGTGA.

This clonotype was seen only a few times. The chain has TRBV7-6 and TRBJ1-2; D remains unclear. Trimming left V 1 base short and J 5 bases short, with 14 bases between. Per germline, CDR1 SGHVS and CDR2 FNYEAQ. This CDR3 is 15 amino acids long. The CDR3 protein is CASSLGQADWYGYTF. CDR3 DNA sequence: TGTGCCAGCAGCTTAGGCCAGGCGGATTGGTATGGCTACACCTTC.

V and J are TRBV12-3 or TRBV12-4 and TRBJ2-1, with 11 bases that match TRBD2. Trimming took 2 bases from V and 12 from J; bases not matched to a gene: 0. There are 12 residues in the CDR3. The CDR3 DNA reads as TGTGCCAGCAGTTTACTAGCGGGGGGGCAGTTCTTC. It specifies CASSLLAGGQFF.

This clonotype appeared a few times. The chain employs TRBV7-9 and TRBJ2-7; 9 nucleotides match TRBD2. The CDR3 has 17 amino acids. J was trimmed by 0 bases and V by 1 base; bases with no gene match: 7. The germline V gene encodes CDR1 SEHNR and CDR2 FQNEAQ (reference sequence). The CDR3 coding sequence is TGTGCCAGCAGCTTAGTAACGGGACTAGCATCCTCCTACGAGCAGTACTTC. Translation gives CASSLVTGLASSYEQYF.

This clonotype was counted a few times. The J gene is TRBJ2-1, the V gene TRBV28, with no clear D. The germline gives CDR1 MDHEN, CDR2 SYDVKM. V was shortened by 7 bases and J by 9 bases, with 16 bases between the two germline ends. The CDR3 spans 13 residues. CDR3 loop: CASTFPLGTEQFF. DNA of the CDR3: TGTGCCAGCACCTTTCCTTTGGGCACTGAGCAGTTCTTC.

This clonotype was counted a few times. The chain couples TRBV11-2 to TRBJ1-4, with D uncertain. Germline lookup yields CDR1 SGHAT and CDR2 FQNNGV. CDR3 length equals 14 residues. The V gene lost 5 bases and the J gene lost 7 bases, with 14 bases spanning the gap. CDR3 sequence (DNA): TGTGCCAGCAGCCGAGGGATTATGAGTGAAAAACTGTTTTTT. Translated, it gives CASSRGIMSEKLFF.

This clonotype was seen repeatedly, ten times or more. The chain employs TRBV5-1 and TRBJ1-2, with 8 bases matching TRBD1. The CDR3 runs to 14 residues. Germline lookup yields CDR1 SGHRS and CDR2 YFSETQ. V lost 3 bases to trimming and J lost 3 bases; unmatched junction nucleotides: 4. CDR3 residues: CASSSQGADYGYTF. In DNA, the CDR3 is TGCGCCAGCAGCTCGCAGGGGGCGGACTATGGCTACACCTTC.

On this clonotype: At one end, the junction sequence differs from germline, possibly due to a read error. CDR3 bases: TGCGCCAGCAGCTTAGTCGTTGGGCAGTCCGAAGGCTACGAGCAGTACTTC. This encodes CASSLVVGQSEGYEQYF. The rearrangement links TRBV7-8 to TRBJ2-7; D not resolved. Germline V gene data show CDR1 as SGHVS and CDR2 as FQNEAQ. This CDR3 is built from 17 residues.

This clonotype was seen a handful of times. This chain connects TRBV30 to TRBJ2-1; D not resolved. The tail of the sequence fits TRBJ2-5 better, so the J call may be wrong. The CDR3 is made up of 13 amino acids. Looked up from germline, CDR1 is GTSNPN and CDR2 is SVGIG (reference sequence). The CDR3 is CAWSARWSETQYF. The CDR3 nucleotides are TGTGCCTGGAGTGCGCGGTGGTCCGAGACCCAGTACTTC.

A few counts support this clonotype. The chain links TRBV11-2 to TRBJ2-5, with a weak D call TRBD1 (6 bases). The tail of the sequence fits TRBJ2-7 better, so the J call may be wrong. CDR3 length: 12 residues. Germline values: CDR1 SGHAT, CDR2 FQNNGV. CDR3 nucleotides: TGTGCCAGCATCACAGGGACCAACGAGCAGTACTTC. Its translation: CASITGTNEQYF.

This clonotype was seen a few times. The chain links TRBV12-5 to TRBJ2-5; TRBD1 aligns across 9 bases. TRBJ2-1 explains the end of the DNA better; the J call may be wrong. This CDR3 region has 16 residues. CDR1 is LGHNT, CDR2 FRNRAP, per germline. CDR3 sequence reads: CASGPGQGSWGDEQFF. The CDR3 DNA reads as TGTGCTAGTGGTCCGGGACAGGGTAGTTGGGGGGATGAGCAGTTCTTC.

This clonotype was seen once. The rearrangement uses TRBV12-3 or TRBV12-4 and TRBJ1-4; 7 positions match TRBD1. CDR3 size: 14 residues. V was pared by 6 bases and J by 4 bases, with 5 bases of the junction left unmatched. CDR3 nucleotides: TGTGCCAGCAGGACTCAGGGGGGTAATGAAAAACTGTTTTTT. Translating gives CASRTQGGNEKLFF.

This clonotype was seen a few times. At one end, the junction sequence differs from germline, possibly due to a read error. The CDR3 DNA reads TGCGCCAGCAACCAAGCTGAGCCTACAGAGACCCAGTACTTC. Protein product: CASNQAEPTETQYF. The rearrangement links TRBV4-1 to TRBJ2-5; D remains unclear. Germline lookup yields CDR1 MGHRA and CDR2 YSYEKL. The CDR3 is 14 residues long.

To note about this clonotype: Germline and junction disagree at one end, which may indicate a read error. The V gene is TRBV7-9, the J gene TRBJ1-3; 10 bases are a match to TRBD1. The CDR3 covers 14 residues. The germline CDR1 and CDR2 sequences are SEHNR and FQNEAQ (reference sequence). The CDR3 region is CAGSSTGGGNTIYF. CDR3 DNA sequence: TGTGCCGGCAGCTCGACAGGGGGCGGTAACACCATATATTTT.

The rearrangement joins TRBV30 to TRBJ2-5; the D is unclear. This CDR3 region has 14 residues. Trimming took 5 bases from V and 5 from J, leaving 18 bases between them. In germline, CDR1 is GTSNPN, CDR2 SVGIG (reference sequence). DNA for the CDR3: TGTGCCTGGTTAAGCCCCTTTCGGTTGGAGACCCAGTACTTC. This codes for CAWLSPFRLETQYF. The variable domain in full, completed from reference TRBV30 and TRBJ2-5, reads SQTIHQWPATLVQPVGSPLSLECTVEGTSNPNLYWYRQAAGRGLQLLFYSVGIGQISSEVPQNLSASRPQDRQFILSSKKLLLSDSGFYLCAWLSPFRLETQYFGPGTRLLVL.

The chain is built from TRBV12-3 or TRBV12-4 and TRBJ2-5; D tentatively reads TRBD1 or TRBD2 (5 bases each). The CDR3 runs to 13 residues. V lost 8 bases and J lost 5, with 15 bases in between. As DNA, the CDR3 is TGTGCCAGCGGGGGAGATGCGCGGGAGACCCAGTACTTC. Encoded protein: CASGGDARETQYF.

The chain combines TRBV9 with TRBJ2-3; no definite D call. The CDR3 extends over 16 amino acids. Deletions cut 5 bases from V and 2 bases from J, with 18 bases between. Germline V gives CDR1 SGDLS, CDR2 YYNGEE. The CDR3 nucleotides are TGTGCCAGCAGTGGATATGGCGGCTCGACCACAGATACGCAGTATTTT. It encodes CASSGYGGSTTDTQYF.

This clonotype was counted at least ten times. The rearrangement uses TRBV7-2 and TRBJ2-7; 9 nucleotides match TRBD1. CDR1 and CDR2 from the germline V gene are SGHTA and FQGNSA. Trimming at V came to 0 bases and at J to 2 bases, leaving 5 bases not matched to a gene. The CDR3 contains 16 residues. This CDR3 is CASSLAGTGIPYEQYF. For the CDR3, the DNA is TGTGCCAGCAGCTTAGCGGGGACAGGGATTCCCTACGAGCAGTACTTC.